A selection of T cell receptor beta chains follows, all from one sample in a study of T cells in Graves' hyperthyroidism and ophthalmopathy. TCRdb used MiXCR to reprocess the multiplex PCR reads, holding one entry per CDR3 protein. The sample records about 400,000 distinct CDR3 sequences, more than 12% being singletons. Sequencing was carried out using blood. The receptors derive from a woman aged 25 to 39 with Graves' ophthalmopathy. The CDR3 runs from the conserved cysteine through the conserved F or W. The D gene is left open where the match is weak. The size entry is marked missing in some rows and otherwise reads once, few, many or a size class.

>TRBJ2-7|TRBV20-1|TRBD2|many
TGCAGTGCTAGGGCCCGATCCTTGGCTAGCGGGGGGAACGAGCAGTACTTC
CSARARSLASGGNEQYF
>TRBJ2-2|TRBV6-1|.|.
TGTGCCAGCTTACGGGTCCAGAACACCGGGGAGCTGTTTTTT
CASLRVQNTGELFF
>TRBJ1-6|TRBV3-1|.|.
TGTGCCAGCAGTAAACAGCGGACGGGTTCACTCCTCCACTTT
CASSKQRTGSLLHF
>TRBJ1-1|TRBV3-1|.|many
TGTGCCAGCAGCCGGGGGGCAGGGTCGAACACTGAAGCTTTCTTT
CASSRGAGSNTEAFF
>TRBJ2-3|TRBV11-2|TRBD2|.
TGTGCCAGCAGCTTAGATTTGCGGGGGGACACAGATACGCAGTATTTT
CASSLDLRGDTDTQYF
>TRBJ1-2|TRBV24-1|.|few
TGTGCCACCAGTGAACGAGGGCACTATGGCTACACCTTC
CATSERGHYGYTF
>TRBJ2-5|TRBV12-3/TRBV12-4|.|.
TGTGCCAGCAGCTCGAAACGGGTATTAAGAGGAGAGACCCAGTACTTC
CASSSKRVLRGETQYF
>TRBJ1-3|TRBV19|.|.
TGTGCCAGTGGATCCACGGGCCTATCTGGAAACACCATATATTTT
CASGSTGLSGNTIYF
>TRBJ1-1|TRBV5-6|TRBD1|many
TGTGCCAGCAGCACCAGGGACAGGGGGGCCAACACTGAAGCTTTCTTT
CASSTRDRGANTEAFF
>TRBJ1-1|TRBV5-6|.|once
TGTGCCAGCAGCTATACAGGCACTGAAGCTTTCTTT
CASSYTGTEAFF
>TRBJ2-3|TRBV11-2|.|many
TGTGCCAGCAGCCCGCTTTGGGCAATGGGGGGGGCCGCAGATACGCAGTATTTT
CASSPLWAMGGAADTQYF
>TRBJ2-7|TRBV7-9|.|many
TGTGCCAGCAGCCTGAGACAGGTCGACGAGCAGTACTTC
CASSLRQVDEQYF
>TRBJ1-1|TRBV7-8|.|many
TGTGCCAGCAGTTTTATAACCAGGGCCGGCACTGAAGCTTTCTTT
CASSFITRAGTEAFF
>TRBJ1-2|TRBV2|TRBD1|many
TGTGCCAGCTCCGAAGATGAGGCAGGGGGCAGCTATGGCTACACCTTC
CASSEDEAGGSYGYTF
>TRBJ1-3|TRBV12-5|.|few
TGTGCTAGTGGTTTGGCGGACACCATATATTTT
CASGLADTIYF
>TRBJ1-2|TRBV6-2/TRBV6-3|TRBD1|.
TGTGCCAGCAGTTACCCCGGGACAGTCTATGGCTACACCTTC
CASSYPGTVYGYTF
>TRBJ1-2|TRBV14|.|.
TGTGCCAGCAGCCCTTGGGGTACGGGGGGCTACACCTTC
CASSPWGTGGYTF
>TRBJ2-1|TRBV7-2|.|many
TGTGCCAGCAGCTTAGGGGCTGCTTTCCGGAATGAGCAGTTCTTC
CASSLGAAFRNEQFF
>TRBJ1-1|TRBV6-1|.|many
TGTGCCAGCAGTGAAGGACAGGAAGGGACTGAAGCTTTCTTT
CASSEGQEGTEAFF
>TRBJ2-2|TRBV19|.|few
TGTGCCAGTAGTATCGCGGCCAACACCGGGGAGCTGTTTTTT
CASSIAANTGELFF
>TRBJ1-3|TRBV29-1|.|.
TGCAGCGTCGAAACTGGAAACACCATATATTTT
CSVETGNTIYF
>TRBJ2-4|TRBV12-3/TRBV12-4|.|few
TGTGCCAGCAGTGTAGACAGGATACTAGCCAAAAACATTCAGTACTTC
CASSVDRILAKNIQYF
>TRBJ1-1|TRBV30|.|many
TGTGCCTGGAGTAGAACAGGGCATATGGCTTTCTTT
CAWSRTGHMAFF
>TRBJ1-3|TRBV7-2|.|many
TGTGCCAGCACCAAGGGGGGCTCTGGAAACACCATATATTTT
CASTKGGSGNTIYF
>TRBJ2-2|TRBV27|.|.
TGTGCCAGCAGTTTGGTCAGATCGAACACCGGGGAGCTGTTTTTT
CASSLVRSNTGELFF
>TRBJ1-4|TRBV11-1|.|many
TGTGCCAGCAGGGCGGGACGAAACCTTCGGGATGAAAAACTGTTTTTT
CASRAGRNLRDEKLFF
>TRBJ1-1|TRBV2|TRBD1|.
TGTGCCAGCAGTGTTTGGACAGGGAGGAACACTGAAGCTTTCTTT
CASSVWTGRNTEAFF
>TRBJ2-3|TRBV19|TRBD2|.
TGTGCCAGTACCCCGGGGGGATCTAGCACAGATACGCAGTATTTT
CASTPGGSSTDTQYF
>TRBJ2-1|TRBV20-1|.|many
TGCAGTGCTAGCGGAATCCGGGACTTACACAATGAGCAGTTCTTC
CSASGIRDLHNEQFF
>TRBJ2-1|TRBV7-8|TRBD1|.
TGTGCCAGCAGCGCAGGGGGCGATGAGCAGTTCTTC
CASSAGGDEQFF
>TRBJ2-3|TRBV28|.|many
TGTGCCAGCAGTCCCCGAGACGGACCAGGGGCAGATACGCAGTATTTT
CASSPRDGPGADTQYF
>TRBJ1-2|TRBV28|.|many
TGTGCCAGCAGCCCCGGACAGACTTATGGCTACACCTTC
CASSPGQTYGYTF
>TRBJ2-3|TRBV7-2|.|many
TGTGCCAGCAGCTTAGCGGGACACACAGATACGCAGTATTTT
CASSLAGHTDTQYF
>TRBJ2-7|TRBV14|.|.
TGTGCCAGCAGCCACCGAGACGACGAGCAGTACTTC
CASSHRDDEQYF
>TRBJ2-5|TRBV14|TRBD2|once
TGTGCCAGTCAGCGGGGAGGAGAGACCCAGTACTTC
CASQRGGETQYF
>TRBJ1-1|TRBV19|TRBD1|.
TGTGCCAGTAGTATCCCGGGACAGGTCACTGAAGCTTTCTTT
CASSIPGQVTEAFF
>TRBJ1-5|TRBV9|.|many
TGTGCCAGCAGCGTCGGGCTTGGCAATCAGCCCCAGCATTTT
CASSVGLGNQPQHF
>TRBJ2-2|TRBV19|.|.
TGTGCCAGTAGGGGATCATACACCGGGGAGCTGTTTTTT
CASRGSYTGELFF
>TRBJ2-7|TRBV5-6|.|few
TGTGCCAGCAGCCCCCAATTGTCAGGTTACGAGCAGTACTTC
CASSPQLSGYEQYF
>TRBJ1-3|TRBV28|.|.
TGTGCCAGCATGACACAGGGCTACACCATATATTTT
CASMTQGYTIYF
>TRBJ1-3|TRBV28|.|many
TGTGCCAGCAGTCTGCGAATCGGCGGAACTGGAAACACCATATATTTT
CASSLRIGGTGNTIYF
>TRBJ2-7|TRBV4-1|.|few
TGCGCCAGCAGCCAAACCAGCCGCGGGGACACCTACGAGCAGTACTTC
CASSQTSRGDTYEQYF
>TRBJ1-4|TRBV2|TRBD1|many
TGTGCCAGCAGTTCGACAGGGGAAAAACTGTTTTTT
CASSSTGEKLFF